The clone carrying this TCR beta chain was picked up a small number of times. CDR3 length: 14 amino acids. V gave up 4 bases and J gave up 5 bases; unmatched junction bases: 4. Germline V gives CDR1 LGHDT, CDR2 YNNKEL (reference sequence). The data stem from a study of blood T cell repertoires in COVID-19. Seattle participants joined during active infection and were tracked over time. This table comes from immunoSEQ multiplex PCR, and its TCRdb copy is limited to in-frame clones, with some not included. Here the sample spans about 50,000 clones, 89% being singletons. The sequenced sample consisted of peripheral blood. The J gene is TRBJ2-7, the V gene TRBV3-1 (or the pseudogene TRBV3-2), with TRBD2 matching over 11 bases. The clonotype was recovered from a woman aged 60 to 75 with COVID-19, enrolled during active disease. The CDR3 reads CASSLAGGHHEQYF. DNA for the CDR3: TGTGCCAGCAGCCTAGCGGGGGGGCACCACGAGCAGTACTTC.